The 26 T cell receptor beta chains below come from one sample, sequenced in a study of blood T cell repertoires in COVID-19. This table comes from immunoSEQ multiplex PCR, and its TCRdb copy is limited to in-frame clones, with some not included. The sample contains about 140,000 clones, roughly 84% of which appear only once. What was sequenced was peripheral blood. These receptors all come from a man aged 30 to 39 with COVID-19, enrolled during active disease.

V is TRBV11-2 and J is TRBJ1-2; 8 bases match TRBD1. Germline assignment: CDR1 SGHAT and CDR2 FQNNGV. This CDR3 comprises 12 residues. J gave up 8 bases and V 6 bases, and 5 bases lay outside the gene matches. CDR3 amino acids: CASRTTGGGYTF. The CDR3 DNA reads TGTGCCAGCAGAACCACAGGGGGAGGCTACACCTTC.

The chain is built from TRBV7-9 and TRBJ2-7; 7 bases align to TRBD2. Germline V gene data show CDR1 as SEHNR and CDR2 as FQNEAQ (reference sequence). This CDR3 comprises 12 residues. J was trimmed by 2 bases and V by 5 bases; bases with no gene match: 0. This CDR3 reads CASSSGAYEQYF. The CDR3 DNA is TGTGCCAGCAGCAGCGGGGCCTACGAGCAGTACTTC.

V and J are TRBV7-9 and TRBJ2-7; weak D call: TRBD1 (6 bases). The germline V and J ends were trimmed by 6 bases and 0 bases, with 12 bases remaining between them. Germline V gene data show CDR1 as SEHNR and CDR2 as FQNEAQ (reference sequence). This CDR3 spans 14 amino acids. Written as DNA, the CDR3 is TGTGCCAGCAGATCGGACAGAGACTCCTACGAGCAGTACTTC. It codes for CASRSDRDSYEQYF.

V gene TRBV12-3 or TRBV12-4 combines with J gene TRBJ2-3, with 8 nucleotides matching TRBD1. The V and J ends lost 6 bases and 4 bases, in that order; junction bases with no gene match: 3. The CDR3 is 13 amino acids. The CDR3 bases are TGTGCCAGCAGCCGGGACAGGCCAGATACGCAGTATTTT. This encodes CASSRDRPDTQYF.

V and J are TRBV2 and TRBJ1-3, with TRBD1 as a possible D gene (5 bases). Germline V gene lookup returns CDR1 SNHLY and CDR2 FYNNEI. Trimming took off 4 bases at V and 0 bases at J, with 7 bases between the two ends. The CDR3 is 14 residues long. The CDR3 DNA follows: TGTGCCAGCAGTGGGACACGCTCTGGAAACACCATATATTTT. Protein: CASSGTRSGNTIYF.

The chain recombines TRBV7-2 with TRBJ2-5, with 10 bases lining up with TRBD1. V trimming: 5 bases; J trimming: 6 bases; junction bases outside the gene matches: 9. CDR3 length equals 15 residues. From germline, CDR1 is SGHTA and CDR2 FQGNSA. The CDR3 DNA is TGTGCCAGCAGCACAGGACAGGGGGTCGGAAAGACCCAGTACTTC. This translates into CASSTGQGVGKTQYF.

The chain couples TRBV24-1 to TRBJ2-2, with TRBD1 matching 10 bases. There are 16 residues in the CDR3. J lost 1 base, V lost 3 bases, and 1 base had no gene match. Germline V lookup: CDR1 KGHDR, CDR2 SFDVKD. As DNA, the CDR3 is TGTGCCACCAGTGATGGGGACAGGGGGAACACCGGGGAGCTGTTTTTT. It specifies CATSDGDRGNTGELFF.

The J gene is TRBJ2-7, the V gene TRBV4-2, with D tentatively TRBD1 (5 bases). V was shortened by 0 bases and J by 9 bases, with 15 bases between the two germline ends. CDR1 is LGHNA, CDR2 YNFKEQ, per germline. CDR3 length equals 14 residues. CDR3 residues: CASSQDPQGGVQYF. CDR3 DNA: TGTGCCAGCAGCCAAGATCCGCAGGGCGGTGTGCAGTACTTC.

The chain links TRBV5-6 to TRBJ2-3, with D perhaps TRBD1 (5 bases). The CDR3 extends over 14 amino acids. Germline V gene data show CDR1 as SGHDT and CDR2 as YYEEEE. Trimming stripped 4 bases from V and 2 bases from J, with 11 bases between. CDR3 residues: CASSPWGSTDTQYF. The CDR3 DNA follows: TGTGCCAGCAGCCCGTGGGGCTCCACAGATACGCAGTATTTT.

The rearrangement links TRBV7-3 to TRBJ2-7; 7 bases align to TRBD1. Trimming at V came to 5 bases and at J to 6 bases, leaving 13 bases not matched to a gene. The CDR3 covers 15 residues. In germline, CDR1 is SGHTA, CDR2 FQGTGA. The CDR3 DNA follows: TGTGCCAGCAGCCCCAACCCTGGACAGGCTAGCGAGCAGTACTTC. Residues: CASSPNPGQASEQYF. Drawing the rest from reference TRBV7-3 and TRBJ2-7, the complete variable domain is GAGVSQTPSNKVTEKGKYVELRCDPISGHTALYWYRQSLGQGPEFLIYFQGTGAADDSGLPNDRFFAVRPEGSVSTLKIQRTERGDSAVYLCASSPNPGQASEQYFGPGTRLTVT.

There are a few counts of this clone. This sequence joins TRBV4-1 and TRBJ1-1; D is uncertain. Trimming pared 0 bases from V and 1 base from J, leaving 6 bases between. Per the germline V gene, CDR1 is MGHRA and CDR2 is YSYEKL. The CDR3 is 14 amino acids. The DNA for the CDR3 is TGCGCCAGCAGCCAAGAACGGGAGAACACTGAAGCTTTCTTT. This sequence encodes CASSQERENTEAFF.

The CDR3 is CASSTSSGSFEQYF. Here the CDR3 DNA reads TGTGCCAGTAGTACTTCTAGCGGGAGCTTCGAGCAGTACTTC. The V gene is TRBV19, the J gene TRBJ2-7; 10 bases match TRBD2. The germline V gene encodes CDR1 LNHDA and CDR2 SQIVND (reference sequence). There are 14 residues in the CDR3. V lost 4 bases and J lost 6; bases outside the gene matches: 6.

The genes are TRBV7-9 and TRBJ2-1, with 9 bases identical to TRBD1. The CDR3 has 15 amino acids. Germline trimming cut 3 bases from V and 8 bases from J; bases unmatched to any gene: 8. The germline V gene has CDR1 SEHNR and CDR2 FQNEAQ (reference sequence). CDR3 amino acids: CASSFVTGGVDEQFF. In DNA form, the CDR3 reads TGTGCCAGCAGCTTCGTTACAGGGGGCGTAGATGAGCAGTTCTTC.

The V call is TRBV6-2 or TRBV6-3, the J call TRBJ1-1; tentatively, D is TRBD1 (5 bases). The length of the CDR3 is 14 residues. V was cut by 5 bases and J by 0 bases, with 10 bases left in between. CDR1 and CDR2 (germline): MNHEY, SVGEGT. CDR3 DNA sequence: TGTGCCAGCAGTACCTGGACACTGAACACTGAAGCTTTCTTT. This gives the protein CASSTWTLNTEAFF.

The chain couples TRBV21-1 to TRBJ1-5; the D segment call TRBD1 is taken from the table without a DNA check. TRBV21-1 is flagged as a pseudogene. The length of the CDR3 is 18 residues. The CDR3 DNA is TGTGCCAGCAGCAAATCAACAGGGGGGAGCATAGACAATCAGCCCCAGCATTTT. Translation gives CASSKSTGGSIDNQPQHF.

The CDR3 sequence is CATSDPGQSNQPQHF. The CDR3 DNA reads TGTGCCACCAGTGATCCGGGACAGAGCAATCAGCCCCAGCATTTT. The chain combines TRBV24-1 with TRBJ1-5, with 7 bases lining up with TRBD1. V trimming: 3 bases; J trimming: 1 base; junction bases outside the gene matches: 2. The CDR3 is made up of 15 amino acids. CDR1 KGHDR and CDR2 SFDVKD come from the germline V gene.

About this clone itself: This sample also contains other DNA sequences that code for the same CDR3. The V call is TRBV9, the J call TRBJ2-5; TRBD2 matches 7 bases. Looked up from germline, CDR1 is SGDLS and CDR2 is YYNGEE. V dropped 0 bases and J dropped 5; count of bases not matched to a gene: 7. CDR3 length: 15 amino acids. CDR3 nucleotides: TGTGCCAGCAGCGTAGGGGGCGGAGCGGGGGAGACCCAGTACTTC. As protein: CASSVGGGAGETQYF.

CDR3 loop: CATETGGRYNEQFF. CDR3 DNA sequence: TGTGCCACAGAGACGGGAGGTCGGTACAATGAGCAGTTCTTC. The V and J genes are TRBV24-1 and TRBJ2-1, with TRBD2 matching 7 bases. The CDR3 totals 14 residues. With V trimmed by 10 bases and J by 4 bases, 9 bases remained unmatched. Germline-derived CDR1 and CDR2 are KGHDR and SFDVKD.

Here the CDR3 DNA reads TGTGCCAGCAGCGTAGGGATAACGAGGGGGGCCAACGTCCTGACTTTC. Amino acids: CASSVGITRGANVLTF. This chain uses TRBV9 with TRBJ2-6; D remains unclear. V lost 0 bases to trimming and J lost 4 bases, with 11 bases between them. Germline assignment: CDR1 SGDLS and CDR2 YYNGEE. The CDR3 is 16 residues long. The full variable domain, with the rest looked up from reference TRBV9 and TRBJ2-6, is DSGVTQTPKHLITATGQRVTLRCSPRSGDLSVYWYQQSLDQGLQFLIQYYNGEERAKGNILERFSAQQFPDLHSELNLSSLELGDSALYFCASSVGITRGANVLTFGAGSRLTVL.

This clone was recorded only once. This chain uses TRBV29-1 with TRBJ1-1, with TRBD1 matching over 8 bases. From germline, CDR1 is SQVTM and CDR2 ANQGSEA. This CDR3 spans 15 amino acids. V was clipped by 4 bases and J by 4 bases; unmatched bases: 11. The CDR3 sequence is CSVVQGAYRPTEAFF. CDR3 in DNA: TGCAGCGTTGTGCAGGGGGCGTATCGGCCCACTGAAGCTTTCTTT.

The CDR3 loop is CASSLAPGQGGETQYF. In DNA form, the CDR3 reads TGTGCCAGCAGCTTAGCCCCGGGACAGGGTGGGGAGACCCAGTACTTC. The rearrangement links TRBV7-9 to TRBJ2-5; 9 bases match TRBD1. The CDR3 loop spans 16 amino acids. V was clipped by 0 bases and J by 5 bases; unmatched bases: 7. Germline V gives CDR1 SEHNR, CDR2 FQNEAQ (reference sequence). The full variable domain, with the rest looked up from reference TRBV7-9 and TRBJ2-5, is DTGVSQNPRHKITKRGQNVTFRCDPISEHNRLYWYRQTLGQGPEFLTYFQNEAQLEKSRLLSDRFSAERPKGSFSTLEIQRTEQGDSAMYLCASSLAPGQGGETQYFGPGTRLLVL.

The chain has TRBV6-5 and TRBJ2-4, with TRBD1 as a possible D gene (6 bases). The V end lost 2 bases, the J end lost 6 bases, and 14 bases lay between the germline ends. The germline CDR1 and CDR2 sequences are MNHEY and SVGAGI. The CDR3 sequence is 15 residues long. The DNA for the CDR3 is TGTGCCAGCAGTTACCGCCGACAGGCAGGAAACATTCAGTACTTC. It codes for CASSYRRQAGNIQYF.

The chain joins TRBV7-8 to TRBJ2-7; the D gene is possibly TRBD1 (6 bases). Germline V lookup: CDR1 SGHVS, CDR2 FQNEAQ. The CDR3 is made up of 17 amino acids. Trimming pared 2 bases from V and 5 bases from J, leaving 22 bases between. CDR3 nucleotide sequence: TGTGCCAGCAGCTTAAGGGGTCTGACTGGGACACCTAACGAGCAGTACTTC. It encodes CASSLRGLTGTPNEQYF.

This chain joins TRBV9 and TRBJ2-7; D gene uncertain. Trimming stripped 3 bases from V and 5 bases from J, with 12 bases between. Germline CDR1 is SGDLS and CDR2 is YYNGEE. This CDR3 is 13 amino acids long. CDR3 amino acids: CASSARYADEQYF. CDR3 nucleotides: TGTGCCAGCAGCGCCCGGTACGCGGACGAGCAGTACTTC.

The V gene is TRBV9, the J gene TRBJ2-5, with D possibly TRBD1 on 6 matching bases. Trimming cost V 2 bases and J 5 bases, with 16 bases left between them. The CDR3 has 15 residues. Looked up from germline, CDR1 is SGDLS and CDR2 is YYNGEE. CDR3 sequence reads: CASSVEPRGLETQYF. The CDR3 DNA sequence: TGTGCCAGCAGCGTCGAACCTAGGGGGTTGGAGACCCAGTACTTC.

The chain employs TRBV7-9 and TRBJ1-1; D perhaps matches TRBD1 (6 bases). Germline CDR1 is SEHNR and CDR2 is FQNEAQ (reference sequence). This CDR3 has 14 residues. The V and J ends lost 4 bases and 4 bases respectively, with 13 bases between them. The CDR3 spells CASSSSTGRTEAFF. The CDR3 coding sequence is TGTGCCAGCAGCTCTTCGACAGGCCGCACTGAAGCTTTCTTT.